The TCR beta chain described here comes from a study of T-cell memory formation after mild COVID-19. Study summary: Clustering of TCRs was largely donor specific.

TCRdb recomputed calls from the 5' RACE reads with MiXCR, one row per CDR3 protein. Seen here are more than 250,000 distinct CDR3 sequences, around 15% observed once, and the top ten hold about 23%. The V and J ends lost 0 bases and 6 bases respectively, with 18 bases between them. The CDR3 spans 17 residues. Germline CDR1 is LGHNA and CDR2 is YSLEER. Study-wide results and caveats: Day 15 to 85 contractors were CD4/CD8 balanced; later expanders leaned CD4+.

A few counts support this clonotype. The antigen is not known. This TCR was sampled from a man between 18 and 35 years old who had mild COVID-19 (a few samples of this study predate the infection). Cell type and time point are not known. The sequencing sample was made of PBMCs or a T cell subset sorted from them (not recorded which). The chain links TRBV4-3 to TRBJ2-1; tentatively, D is TRBD2 (5 bases). The CDR3 protein is CASSQEGPSNAGNEQFF. CDR3 DNA sequence: TGCGCCAGCAGCCAAGAAGGACCTTCAAACGCGGGCAATGAGCAGTTCTTC.